This T cell receptor (beta chain) was profiled in a study of blood T cells in healthy people across ages. Alongside a J-beta primer mix, a sample-barcoded 5' primer served in a second PCR lasting roughly 6 to 11 cycles. Every cDNA was tagged by a template-switch adaptor with 12 random nucleotides. TCRdb ran MiXCR on the 5' RACE reads and lists one entry per CDR3 protein. The table lists hundreds of thousands of distinct CDR3 sequences, around a quarter of them singletons, with about 2.9% in the top ten. Trimming removed 2 bases at V and 11 bases at J, with 19 bases between. Per germline, CDR1 MDHEN and CDR2 SYDVKM. CDR3 size: 15 residues. These data were likewise used in another study, on T cells of mothers and their children. That paper notes: Three healthy Caucasian mothers, along with their six children, served as the donors. No T cell clones of persistent microchimeric origin were detected.

Sequencing was carried out using blood. The rearrangement joins TRBV28 to TRBJ1-5; D may be TRBD1 (6 bases). The TCR was taken from a boy younger than 18 in good health. The CDR3 reads CASSLPPGGGRTQHF. CDR3 nucleotides: TGTGCCAGCAGTTTACCCCCGGGCGGGGGCAGGACCCAGCATTTT.